The TCR beta chain under discussion was sequenced for a study of shared clonotypes between healthy human individuals. Assay: immunoSEQ multiplex PCR; the TCRdb copy retains only in-frame clones and omits some. The repertoire holds some 1 million clones, with 65% to 80% as singletons. As concerns this clone: Its antigen is not known.

The study, taken as a whole, reports: The sharing of 4% to 5.5% of naive CD4 clonotypes was seen across several donors. Memory subsets generally showed smaller estimated richness than naive subsets did.

The receptor was derived from a man in his late teens or twenties in good health. The material sequenced was memory CD4+ T cells sorted from blood. This sample's subset: CD45RA-negative fraction.

The CDR3 loop reads CASSQEGLSNTGELFF. The CDR3 nucleotides read TGCGCCAGCAGCCAAGAGGGACTATCGAACACCGGGGAGCTGTTTTTT. The V gene is TRBV4-1, the J gene TRBJ2-2; 7 bases are a match to TRBD2. The CDR3 covers 16 residues. Germline-derived CDR1 and CDR2 are MGHRA and YSYEKL. The junction had 1 base not matched to a gene; V was cut back by 0 bases and J by 0 bases.